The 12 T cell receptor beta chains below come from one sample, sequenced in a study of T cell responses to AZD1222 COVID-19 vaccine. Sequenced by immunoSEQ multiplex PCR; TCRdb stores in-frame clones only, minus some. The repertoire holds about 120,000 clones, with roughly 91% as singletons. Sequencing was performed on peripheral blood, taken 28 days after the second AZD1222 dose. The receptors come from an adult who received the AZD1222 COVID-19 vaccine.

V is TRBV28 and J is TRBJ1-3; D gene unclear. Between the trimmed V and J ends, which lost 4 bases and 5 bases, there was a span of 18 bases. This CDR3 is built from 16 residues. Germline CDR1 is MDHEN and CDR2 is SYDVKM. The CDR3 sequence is CASSSPRSQVRNTIYF. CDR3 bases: TGTGCCAGCAGTTCCCCGAGGTCGCAAGTACGAAACACCATATATTTT.

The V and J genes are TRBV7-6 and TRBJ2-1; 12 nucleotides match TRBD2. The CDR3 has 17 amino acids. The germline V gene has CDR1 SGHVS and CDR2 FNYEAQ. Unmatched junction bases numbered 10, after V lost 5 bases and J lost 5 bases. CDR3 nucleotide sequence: TGTGCCAGCAGCAGAGGGCTAGCGGGGGGGCGTGACAATGAGCAGTTCTTC. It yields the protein CASSRGLAGGRDNEQFF.

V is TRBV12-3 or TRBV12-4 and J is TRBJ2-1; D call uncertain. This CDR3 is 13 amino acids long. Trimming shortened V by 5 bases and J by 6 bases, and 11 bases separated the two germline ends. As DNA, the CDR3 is TGTGCCAGCAGTATCGGACCAGCCAATGAGCAGTTCTTC. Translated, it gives CASSIGPANEQFF.

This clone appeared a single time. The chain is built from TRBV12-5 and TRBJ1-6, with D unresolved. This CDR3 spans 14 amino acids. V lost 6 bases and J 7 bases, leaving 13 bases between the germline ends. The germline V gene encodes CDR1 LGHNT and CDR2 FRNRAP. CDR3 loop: CASGLSIGNSPLHF. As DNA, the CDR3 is TGTGCTAGTGGCCTGAGCATTGGGAATTCACCCCTCCACTTT.

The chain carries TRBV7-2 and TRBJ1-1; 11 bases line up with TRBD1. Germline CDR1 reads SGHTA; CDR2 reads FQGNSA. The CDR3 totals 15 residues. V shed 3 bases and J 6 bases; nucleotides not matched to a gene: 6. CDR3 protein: CASSFAGQGAAEAFF. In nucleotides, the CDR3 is TGTGCCAGCAGCTTTGCCGGACAGGGGGCCGCTGAAGCTTTCTTT.

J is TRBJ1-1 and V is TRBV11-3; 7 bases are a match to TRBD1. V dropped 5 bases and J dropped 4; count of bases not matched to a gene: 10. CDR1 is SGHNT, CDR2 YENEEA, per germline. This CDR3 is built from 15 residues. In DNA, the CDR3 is TGTGCCAGCAGCCGACGGGACAGAGGCATCACTGAAGCTTTCTTT. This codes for CASSRRDRGITEAFF.

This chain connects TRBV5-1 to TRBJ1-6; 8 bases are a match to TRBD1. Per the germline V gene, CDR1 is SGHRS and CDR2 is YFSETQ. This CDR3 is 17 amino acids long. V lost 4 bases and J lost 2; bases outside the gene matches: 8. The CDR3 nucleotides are TGCGCCAGCAGCCCTCAGGCAGGGGGCCCCTATAATTCACCCCTCCACTTT. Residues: CASSPQAGGPYNSPLHF.

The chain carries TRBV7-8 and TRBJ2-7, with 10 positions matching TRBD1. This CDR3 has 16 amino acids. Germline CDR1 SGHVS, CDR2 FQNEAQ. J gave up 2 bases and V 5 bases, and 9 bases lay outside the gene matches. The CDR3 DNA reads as TGTGCCAGCAGCATCCGCGGGGGACAGGGGACCTACGAGCAGTACTTC. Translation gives CASSIRGGQGTYEQYF.

The CDR3, as DNA: TGTGCCAACGGGGACGGAGCCACAGATACGCAGTATTTT. It yields the protein CANGDGATDTQYF. The chain has TRBV28 and TRBJ2-3; D is possibly TRBD1 or TRBD2 (5 bases each). This CDR3 has 13 amino acids. Trimming took 10 bases from V and 2 from J, leaving 13 bases between them. Germline V gene data show CDR1 as MDHEN and CDR2 as SYDVKM.

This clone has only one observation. The CDR3 sequence is CAISATGAYEQYF. CDR3 sequence (DNA): TGTGCCATCAGCGCGACAGGGGCCTACGAGCAGTACTTC. V usage is TRBV10-3 and J usage is TRBJ2-7, with 8 bases that match TRBD1. Germline assignment: CDR1 ENHRY and CDR2 SYGVKD. J lost 2 bases, V lost 6 bases, and 3 bases had no gene match. The CDR3 has 13 amino acids.

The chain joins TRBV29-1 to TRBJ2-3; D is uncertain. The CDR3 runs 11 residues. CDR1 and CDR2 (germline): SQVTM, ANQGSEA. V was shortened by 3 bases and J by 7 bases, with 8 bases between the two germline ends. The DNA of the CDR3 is TGCAGCGTTGATCGTTCAAATACGCAGTATTTT. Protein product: CSVDRSNTQYF.

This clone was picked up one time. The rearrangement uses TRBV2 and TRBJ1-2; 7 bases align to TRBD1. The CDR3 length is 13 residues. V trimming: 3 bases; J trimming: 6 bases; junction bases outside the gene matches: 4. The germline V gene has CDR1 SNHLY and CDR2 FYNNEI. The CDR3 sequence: CASSESGGDGYTF. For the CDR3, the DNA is TGTGCCAGCAGTGAGTCAGGGGGAGATGGCTACACCTTC.